This T cell receptor beta chain was found in a study of T cell changes during pregnancy in multiple sclerosis. Some clones are missing from TCRdb's copy, which holds only in-frame ones; the method was immunoSEQ multiplex PCR. The sample has 15,000 to 20,000 clones, about nine tenths seen once; the top ten hold approximately 13%. The V gene end was trimmed by 3 bases and the J gene end by 9 bases; junction bases not matched to a gene: 7. In germline, CDR1 is SGHDT, CDR2 YYEEEE. This CDR3 has 14 residues. The origin of this receptor is a female donor in good health, enrolled as a control in a pregnancy study. This specimen consisted of CD8+ T cells from peripheral blood mononuclear cells, obtained in the third trimester of pregnancy. The gene calls are TRBV5-6 and TRBJ1-3, with 9 bases identical to TRBD1. In DNA, the CDR3 is TGTGCCAGCAGCTCCGGGACAGGGTTTGCCACCATATATTTT. This codes for CASSSGTGFATIYF.